The next 8 T cell receptor beta chains were all read from a single sample in a study of cytotoxic CD8 clonotypes in ibrutinib-treated CLL. Some clones are missing from TCRdb's copy, which holds only in-frame ones; the method was immunoSEQ multiplex PCR. The repertoire holds tens of thousands of clones, with about 86% as singletons. Specimen: PBMCs, collected before ibrutinib treatment. The receptors derive from a human donor with chronic lymphocytic leukemia.

V gene TRBV7-2 combines with J gene TRBJ2-7; perhaps TRBD2 as D (7 bases). The CDR3 has 15 amino acids. CDR1 and CDR2 (germline): SGHTA, FQGNSA. The ends were cut back, 6 bases at V and 0 bases at J, with 15 bases in the middle. The CDR3 DNA reads as TGTGCCAGCAGATTTCTAGCGGACAGCTCCTACGAGCAGTACTTC. Amino acids: CASRFLADSSYEQYF.

J is TRBJ2-3 and V is TRBV29-1; D gene unclear. The germline V gene has CDR1 SQVTM and CDR2 ANQGSEA. This CDR3 contains 12 residues. The ends were cut back, 4 bases at V and 4 bases at J, with 9 bases in the middle. The CDR3 sequence is CSVATSPDTQYF. The CDR3 region has the DNA TGCAGCGTTGCGACTTCACCAGATACGCAGTATTTT.

This chain uses TRBV15 with TRBJ2-1; a possible D gene is TRBD1 (9 bases). V lost 1 base, J lost 6 bases, and 28 bases lay in between. The CDR3 contains 20 residues. The V gene's germline CDR1 is LNHNV and CDR2 YYDKDF (reference sequence). As DNA, the CDR3 is TGTGCCACCAGCAGAGGCGGACAGGGGATGGGACTAGATCGGCCCAATGAGCAGTTCTTC. It codes for CATSRGGQGMGLDRPNEQFF.

This clone is a singleton in its sample. The V and J genes are TRBV2 and TRBJ1-1; 7 bases align to TRBD1. This CDR3 contains 13 residues. The V segment lost 4 bases and the J segment 5 bases; nucleotides outside the gene matches: 4. The V gene's germline CDR1 is SNHLY and CDR2 FYNNEI. The CDR3 reads CASSGQGYTEAFF. CDR3 in DNA: TGTGCCAGCAGTGGACAGGGCTATACTGAAGCTTTCTTT.

This rearrangement joins TRBV5-6 to TRBJ2-7; 7 nucleotides line up with TRBD2. In germline, CDR1 is SGHDT, CDR2 YYEEEE. The CDR3 length is 15 residues. J gave up 3 bases and V 3 bases, and 9 bases lay outside the gene matches. CDR3 sequence (DNA): TGTGCCAGCAGCTCCCCGGGAGCGGGAAGCTACGAGCAGTACTTC. Protein product: CASSSPGAGSYEQYF.

This clone was counted at least ten times. The genes are TRBV13 and TRBJ2-4; 7 bases are a match to TRBD2. J was trimmed by 0 bases and V by 4 bases; bases with no gene match: 6. The CDR3 extends over 16 amino acids. Per germline, CDR1 PRHDT and CDR2 FYEKMQ (reference sequence). The CDR3 DNA follows: TGTGCCAGCAGCTCTGAGCGGGAAAGAGCCAAAAACATTCAGTACTTC. This translates into CASSSERERAKNIQYF.

J is TRBJ2-1 and V is TRBV4-1, with 12 bases identical to TRBD2. Germline V gives CDR1 MGHRA, CDR2 YSYEKL. The CDR3 is 20 residues long. Unmatched junction bases numbered 20, after V lost 3 bases and J lost 8 bases. The CDR3 loop is CASSQFRAGSSGRVNHEQFF. CDR3 bases: TGCGCCAGCAGCCAGTTTAGGGCGGGGTCTAGCGGGAGGGTTAACCATGAGCAGTTCTTC.

V and J are TRBV2 and TRBJ2-7; a possible D gene is TRBD1 (6 bases). CDR3 length: 12 residues. Between the trimmed V and J ends, which lost 3 bases and 13 bases, there was a span of 16 bases. The V gene's germline CDR1 is SNHLY and CDR2 FYNNEI. CDR3 sequence reads: CASSDTTTGKYF. CDR3 nucleotides: TGTGCCAGCAGTGATACTACCACAGGGAAATACTTC.